One and the same sample provided the 9 T cell receptor beta chains below, sequenced in a study of blood T cell repertoires in COVID-19. Using immunoSEQ multiplex PCR, the repertoire was profiled, and TCRdb retains in-frame clones only, with some absent. This sample has over 100,000 clones, with 80% to 95% found just once. The sample consisted of peripheral blood. The receptor source for this set is a woman between 45 and 60 years old with COVID-19, enrolled during active disease.

The chain is built from TRBV9 and TRBJ2-1; 8 nucleotides line up with TRBD2. CDR3 length equals 14 residues. CDR1 is SGDLS, CDR2 YYNGEE, per germline. The ends lost 6 bases at V and 5 bases at J; junction bases unmatched: 7. CDR3 protein: CASTLGLGNNEQFF. The CDR3 bases are TGTGCCAGCACCCTGGGACTAGGCAACAATGAGCAGTTCTTC.

The sample holds one count of this clone. The rearrangement links TRBV19 to TRBJ2-3; tentatively, D is TRBD1 (5 bases). CDR1 is LNHDA, CDR2 SQIVND, per germline (reference sequence). This CDR3 contains 14 residues. Trimming cost V 3 bases and J 4 bases, with 11 bases left between them. CDR3 sequence reads: CASSISTEADTQYF. The CDR3 DNA follows: TGTGCCAGTAGTATTTCGACAGAAGCAGATACGCAGTATTTT.

The V and J genes are TRBV2 and TRBJ2-5; no clear D. The V and J ends lost 1 base and 4 bases respectively, with 7 bases between them. The CDR3 runs to 13 residues. CDR1 is SNHLY, CDR2 FYNNEI, per germline. The CDR3 nucleotides are TGTGCCAGCAGTGAAGACAGAATAGAGACCCAGTACTTC. Translation gives CASSEDRIETQYF.

The chain recombines TRBV28 with TRBJ1-6, with D perhaps TRBD1 (5 bases). This CDR3 is 15 amino acids long. Germline V gene sequence: CDR1 MDHEN, CDR2 SYDVKM. V lost 3 bases and J 7 bases, leaving 13 bases between the germline ends. The CDR3 spells CASSFQGGENSPLHF. The CDR3 DNA reads as TGTGCCAGCAGTTTCCAGGGAGGCGAGAATTCACCCCTCCACTTT. The full variable domain, rest sourced from reference TRBV28 and TRBJ1-6, is DVKVTQSSRYLVKRTGEKVFLECVQDMDHENMFWYRQDPGLGLRLIYFSYDVKMKEKGDIPEGYSVSREKKERFSLILESASTNQTSMYLCASSFQGGENSPLHFGNGTRLTVT.

The J gene is TRBJ2-7, the V gene TRBV2; 16 bases are a match to TRBD2. The length of the CDR3 is 16 residues. V was pared by 8 bases and J by 3 bases, with 7 bases of the junction left unmatched. In germline, CDR1 is SNHLY, CDR2 FYNNEI. CDR3 loop: CASLAGTSGGGYEQYF. DNA for the CDR3: TGTGCCAGCCTGGCCGGGACTAGCGGGGGGGGCTACGAGCAGTACTTC.

The gene calls are TRBV6-4 and TRBJ1-5, with 7 nucleotides matching TRBD1. This CDR3 region has 19 residues. Germline-derived CDR1 and CDR2 are MRHNA and SNTAGT. V lost 0 bases to trimming and J lost 0 bases; unmatched junction nucleotides: 11. This CDR3 reads CASSDSRDRGFYSNQPQHF. CDR3 bases: TGTGCCAGCAGTGACTCTCGGGACAGAGGATTCTATAGCAATCAGCCCCAGCATTTT.

The CDR3 spells CASHTGAKEHGYTF. In DNA, the CDR3 is TGTGCCAGCCACACAGGGGCCAAGGAACATGGCTACACCTTC. This chain connects TRBV25-1 to TRBJ1-2; 7 bases match TRBD1. This CDR3 comprises 14 residues. Germline loops: CDR1 MGHDK, CDR2 SYGVNS. Losses at the gene ends were 8 bases for V and 6 bases for J; bases not matched to a gene: 12.

The chain employs TRBV14 and TRBJ1-2; 9 bases match TRBD1. This CDR3 comprises 14 residues. J lost 8 bases, V lost 1 base, and 5 bases had no gene match. Germline V CDR1 and CDR2: SGHDN, FVKESK. Here the CDR3 reads CASSQATGGVGYTF. The CDR3 bases are TGTGCCAGCAGCCAAGCTACAGGGGGCGTAGGCTACACCTTC.

The CDR3 region is CASSVGLAGGLNEQFF. DNA of the CDR3: TGTGCCAGCAGCGTCGGACTAGCGGGGGGTCTCAATGAGCAGTTCTTC. J is TRBJ2-1 and V is TRBV9; 14 nucleotides agree with TRBD2. This CDR3 has 16 residues. Losses at the gene ends were 2 bases for V and 6 bases for J; bases not matched to a gene: 4. Germline CDR1 is SGDLS and CDR2 is YYNGEE.